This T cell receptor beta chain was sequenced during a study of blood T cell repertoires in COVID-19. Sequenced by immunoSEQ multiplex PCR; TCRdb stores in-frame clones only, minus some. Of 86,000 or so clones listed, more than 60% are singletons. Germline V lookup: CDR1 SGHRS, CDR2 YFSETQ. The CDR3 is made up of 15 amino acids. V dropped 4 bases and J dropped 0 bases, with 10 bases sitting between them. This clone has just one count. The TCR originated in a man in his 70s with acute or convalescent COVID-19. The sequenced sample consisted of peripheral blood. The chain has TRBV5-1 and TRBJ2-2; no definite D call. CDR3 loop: CASSPGVTNTGELFF. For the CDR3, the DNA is TGCGCCAGCAGCCCGGGTGTAACGAACACCGGGGAGCTGTTTTTT.